These 14 T cell receptor beta chains were sequenced from one sample in a study of cytotoxic CD8 clonotypes in ibrutinib-treated CLL. The protocol was immunoSEQ multiplex PCR, while the TCRdb copy is restricted to in-frame clones and leaves out a portion. This sample has some 200,000 clones, with 60% to 80% found just once. Sequenced material: PBMCs, taken after 12 months of ibrutinib treatment. The receptors were sampled from a human donor with chronic lymphocytic leukemia.

V and J are TRBV11-1 and TRBJ2-7; 11 nucleotides agree with TRBD2. V gave up 5 bases and J gave up 6 bases; unmatched junction bases: 9. Germline loops: CDR1 SGHAT, CDR2 FQDESV (reference sequence). The CDR3 is made up of 15 amino acids. CDR3 DNA: TGTGCCAGCAGCCCGAGACTAGCGGGATCCGTCGAGCAGTACTTC. Translating gives CASSPRLAGSVEQYF.

The chain links TRBV2 to TRBJ1-5; no firm D call. The CDR3 consists of 15 residues. V lost 8 bases, J lost 2 bases, and 16 bases lay in between. The germline CDR1 and CDR2 sequences are SNHLY and FYNNEI. In DNA, the CDR3 is TGTGCCAGCGCCTACCTGCTTATTGGCAATCAGCCCCAGCATTTT. As protein: CASAYLLIGNQPQHF.

This rearrangement joins TRBV11-2 to TRBJ2-7, with D hard to call. With 5 bases removed from V and 6 bases from J, the gap between germline ends came to 17 bases. This CDR3 has 14 residues. Germline loops: CDR1 SGHAT, CDR2 FQNNGV. CDR3 region: CASSPQYRGTEQYF. CDR3 nucleotide sequence: TGTGCCAGCAGCCCACAATACCGTGGAACCGAGCAGTACTTC.

The V and J genes are TRBV25-1 and TRBJ2-3, with 7 positions matching TRBD1. The CDR3 has 13 amino acids. V was clipped by 8 bases and J by 0 bases; unmatched bases: 2. From germline, CDR1 is MGHDK and CDR2 SYGVNS. The CDR3 is CASGTESTDTQYF. The DNA of the CDR3 is TGTGCCAGCGGGACAGAGAGCACAGATACGCAGTATTTT. The entire variable domain, with the rest obtained from reference TRBV25-1 and TRBJ2-3, is as follows: EADIYQTPRYLVIGTGKKITLECSQTMGHDKMYWYQQDPGMELHLIHYSYGVNSTEKGDLSSESTVSRIRTEHFPLTLESARPSHTSQYLCASGTESTDTQYFGPGTRLTVL.

The chain has TRBV5-4 and TRBJ2-3, with a possible D match to TRBD2 (6 bases). Germline V gene data show CDR1 as SGHNT and CDR2 as YYREEE (reference sequence). The V end was cut by 4 bases, the J end by 2 bases, with 17 bases between. The length of the CDR3 is 16 residues. Here the CDR3 DNA reads TGTGCCAGCAGCAGGGGTGGAGGGGCCTCCACAGATACGCAGTATTTT. It codes for CASSRGGGASTDTQYF.

V is TRBV5-1 and J is TRBJ2-1; TRBD2 might be the D (6 bases). Trimming left V 0 bases short and J 5 bases short, with 12 bases between. Germline V CDR1 and CDR2: SGHRS, YFSETQ. CDR3 size: 15 residues. CDR3 sequence: CASSLEAGLDNEQFF. CDR3 nucleotide sequence: TGCGCCAGCAGCTTGGAGGCGGGACTTGACAATGAGCAGTTCTTC.

There are a few counts of this clone. The rearrangement joins TRBV2 to TRBJ2-5, with D perhaps being TRBD1 or TRBD2 (7 bases each). The V gene lost 8 bases and the J gene lost 4 bases, with 14 bases spanning the gap. Germline CDR1 SNHLY, CDR2 FYNNEI. The CDR3 totals 13 residues. CDR3: CASGEGAGETQYF. CDR3 bases: TGTGCCAGCGGGGAGGGGGCTGGAGAGACCCAGTACTTC.

This chain uses TRBV6-5 with TRBJ1-6; D not certain. The CDR3 sequence is 12 residues long. Per the germline V gene, CDR1 is MNHEY and CDR2 is SVGAGI. V gave up 6 bases and J gave up 6 bases, with 6 bases separating them. For the CDR3, the DNA is TGTGCCAGCAGGTGGGGTAATTCACCCCTCCACTTT. Translating gives CASRWGNSPLHF.

The chain is built from TRBV11-2 and TRBJ2-7; no reliable D call. Germline lookup yields CDR1 SGHAT and CDR2 FQNNGV. The ends were cut back, 5 bases at V and 1 base at J, with 21 bases in the middle. The CDR3 length is 17 residues. CDR3 DNA: TGTGCCAGCAGCGCCCAAGGGTGGGGTGTCGGATCCTACGAGCAGTACTTC. Its protein product is CASSAQGWGVGSYEQYF.

This chain uses TRBV6-5 with TRBJ1-2; 8 nucleotides agree with TRBD1. Losses at the gene ends were 2 bases for V and 3 bases for J; bases not matched to a gene: 8. The CDR3 runs 16 residues. CDR1 is MNHEY, CDR2 SVGAGI, per germline. The CDR3 loop is CASSYRGTGGDYGYTF. CDR3 nucleotide sequence: TGTGCCAGCAGTTACCGGGGGACAGGAGGGGACTATGGCTACACCTTC.

This chain connects TRBV7-9 to TRBJ2-7, with D unclear. V was pared by 11 bases and J by 3 bases, with 17 bases between. This CDR3 is 13 amino acids long. Germline V gene lookup returns CDR1 SEHNR and CDR2 FQNEAQ (reference sequence). Written as DNA, the CDR3 is TGTGCCTCCCAAGGTGAGGACGTCTACGAGCAGTACTTC. Translated, it gives CASQGEDVYEQYF.

The chain has TRBV10-3 and TRBJ1-6; no definite D call. Trimming stripped 6 bases from V and 10 bases from J, with 16 bases between. Germline V lookup: CDR1 ENHRY, CDR2 SYGVKD. CDR3 length equals 14 residues. The CDR3: CAISLGPAGSPLHF. DNA of the CDR3: TGTGCCATCAGCCTCGGCCCAGCGGGCTCACCCCTCCACTTT.

In its sample, this clone was seen a few times. The chain links TRBV5-1 to TRBJ1-1, with unresolved D. This CDR3 contains 13 residues. V was trimmed by 5 bases and J by 0 bases, leaving 8 bases between them. Germline assignment: CDR1 SGHRS and CDR2 YFSETQ. The CDR3 spells CASSRYMNTEAFF. The CDR3 DNA reads TGCGCCAGCAGTCGGTACATGAACACTGAAGCTTTCTTT.

The CDR3 is CASSEAYRGEKLFF. CDR3 nucleotide sequence: TGTGCCAGCAGTGAAGCGTACAGGGGTGAAAAACTGTTTTTT. The chain joins TRBV6-1 to TRBJ1-4, with 7 positions matching TRBD1. This CDR3 comprises 14 residues. The junction had 2 bases not matched to a gene; V was cut back by 0 bases and J by 7 bases. Germline assignment: CDR1 MNHNS and CDR2 SASEGT.